What follows is one TCR beta chain and its context. Its antigen is currently unknown. This specimen belongs to a study of T cells in localized non-small cell lung cancer. Overall study findings and caveats: For the top 100 tumor clones, a median roughly 56 also appeared in adjacent lung. Longer overall survival was associated with a higher density of T cells in the blood.

Measured with immunoSEQ multiplex PCR; TCRdb has only the in-frame clones, and not every one. The table has approximately 26,000 clones, 75% to 90% seen once. Germline lookup yields CDR1 SGHVS and CDR2 FNYEAQ. Trimming left V 3 bases short and J 1 base short, with 23 bases between. The length of the CDR3 is 19 residues. This clonotype was obtained from a woman between 35 and 75 years old with stage I lung adenocarcinoma. This material consisted of peripheral blood, taken before any cancer treatment. The chain is built from TRBV7-6 and TRBJ2-3; a weak D match, TRBD1 (6 bases). DNA of the CDR3: TGTGCCAGCAGCTTCTCCCCCTTCGACGTGGGGGCCGGCACAGATACGCAGTATTTT. It specifies CASSFSPFDVGAGTDTQYF.